This T cell receptor beta chain appears in the sequencing data of a study of shared clonotypes between healthy human individuals. Only in-frame clones appear in the TCRdb table, and some are missing; sequencing was by immunoSEQ multiplex PCR. The sample carries some 580,000 clones, 98% recorded once. In the naive CD8 group, cells lacked CD45RO and were positively selected for CCR7, so terminally differentiated effector memory CD45RA+ cells were left out. The length of the CDR3 is 17 residues. V lost 4 bases, J lost 2 bases, and 12 bases stayed unmatched. Germline assignment: CDR1 SGHVS and CDR2 FQNEAQ.

This rearrangement joins TRBV7-8 to TRBJ2-3; 7 bases are shared with TRBD2. The sample consisted of naive CD8+ T cells sorted from blood. This receptor was taken from a man aged 25 to 40 in good health. CDR3 sequence: CASSYKRGGPTTDTQYF. CDR3 nucleotide sequence: TGTGCCAGCAGCTACAAGCGGGGCGGTCCTACCACAGATACGCAGTATTTT.